The source of this T cell receptor (beta chain) is a study of T-cell reconstitution after alpha-beta-depleted transplantation in children. With 4 bases clipped from V and 7 bases from J, the junction kept 31 bases outside the gene matches. The germline V gene has CDR1 DFQATT and CDR2 SNEGSKA (reference sequence). The CDR3 is 21 residues long. Overall study findings and caveats: It was newly produced T cells that mostly accounted for T-cell counts and diversity one year after transplant.

This clonotype came up many times. Its antigen is undetermined. Unique molecular identifiers were incorporated when the TCRbeta library was constructed. MiXCR was run by TCRdb on the PCR reads, yielding one entry per CDR3 protein. Of 250,000 to 300,000 distinct CDR3 sequences in the sample, 7.5% to 9% were seen once. This receptor was taken from a female patient under 10 years old who had a stem cell transplant for Fanconi anemia, so the T cells may come from the graft donor. The sample consisted of peripheral blood, taken 360 days after TCRalphabeta/CD19-depleted stem cell transplant. The chain employs TRBV20-1 and TRBJ1-3, with 7 bases identical to TRBD1. The CDR3 coding sequence is TGCAGTGCTACCCTAACTTACCACCGGGACAGCCCTGGGAGGGGACTTAACACCATATATTTT. This codes for CSATLTYHRDSPGRGLNTIYF.